A selection of T cell receptor beta chains follows, all from one sample in a study of blood T cell repertoires in COVID-19. The method was immunoSEQ multiplex PCR; TCRdb's version includes in-frame clones alone and lacks a portion of them. This table has 300,000 to 500,000 clones, 88% appearing once. Sequencing was done on a sample of PBMCs or T cells enriched from blood (not recorded which). The receptor set was obtained from a woman aged 40-49 years with acute COVID-19. The CDR3 runs from the conserved cysteine through the conserved F or W. Each record gives: V gene, CDR3 protein.

v_gene: TRBV23-1
CDR3aa: CASSQSASGGHSSYEQYF

v_gene: TRBV5-4
CDR3aa: CASSLAGAHTDTQYF

v_gene: TRBV5-1
CDR3aa: CASSLEGANYGYTF

v_gene: TRBV4-1
CDR3aa: CASSQDWASGGHNEQFF

v_gene: TRBV4-1
CDR3aa: CASSRGQGTNEKLFF

v_gene: TRBV15
CDR3aa: CATSARGGFNSPLHF

v_gene: TRBV27
CDR3aa: CASSLTGGLTEAFF

v_gene: TRBV10-3
CDR3aa: CAISGQGARNTEAFF

v_gene: TRBV12-5
CDR3aa: CASGSFTGANEKLFF

v_gene: TRBV29-1
CDR3aa: CSVGDRIFYGYTF

v_gene: TRBV5-1
CDR3aa: CASSWTGIDEQYF

v_gene: TRBV5-6
CDR3aa: CASSLQTGTGFVEQYF

v_gene: TRBV20-1
CDR3aa: CSASLGYTGELFF

v_gene: TRBV24-1
CDR3aa: CATSPKGQGSYGYTF

v_gene: TRBV5-1
CDR3aa: CASTRDTSTGELFF

v_gene: TRBV7-6
CDR3aa: CASSLAPQGSTEAFF

v_gene: TRBV7-2
CDR3aa: CASSLAGGAGFEQFF

v_gene: TRBV5-6
CDR3aa: CASSPGLSKLETQYF

v_gene: TRBV11-2
CDR3aa: CASSSLRRGPETQYF

v_gene: TRBV5-5
CDR3aa: CASSLASSGGTNEQFF

v_gene: TRBV18
CDR3aa: CATATARNTEAFF

v_gene: TRBV7-8
CDR3aa: CASSLPPQGTGNTIYF

v_gene: TRBV2
CDR3aa: CASRRGGQGYGYTF

v_gene: TRBV6-5
CDR3aa: CASGIGTEPYGYTF

v_gene: TRBV5-8
CDR3aa: CASSSGTGDDYGYTF

v_gene: TRBV7-9
CDR3aa: CASTPAGYNEQFF

v_gene: TRBV7-6
CDR3aa: CASSADSITLGLNEQFF

v_gene: TRBV12-5
CDR3aa: CASGLTMETLAFF

v_gene: TRBV6-1
CDR3aa: CASSEGRSPQHF

v_gene: TRBV29-1
CDR3aa: CSVEASRGGNTIYF

v_gene: TRBV20-1
CDR3aa: CSASTGGVREQYF

v_gene: TRBV3-1/TRBV3-2
CDR3aa: CASSRVAGAEQYF

v_gene: TRBV19
CDR3aa: CASRTGVGGYTF

v_gene: TRBV5-1
CDR3aa: CASSGGGSQETQYF